Following are 9 T cell receptor beta chains from one sample sequenced in a study of identical twins. In TCRdb, the 5' RACE reads were re-called with MiXCR into one record per CDR3 protein. The sample records 200,000 to 250,000 distinct CDR3 sequences, around 6.8% being singletons. This sample also belongs to another study, concerning yellow fever vaccine responses in identical twins.

Sequencing was performed on memory (CD45RO+) T cells sorted from blood. Receptor source: a woman younger than 35 in good health.

The rearrangement joins TRBV20-1 to TRBJ2-7, with 8 nucleotides matching TRBD2. The trim removed 7 bases at V and 1 base at J, leaving 18 bases unmatched. Germline V lookup: CDR1 DFQATT, CDR2 SNEGSKA (reference sequence). This CDR3 comprises 17 residues. The CDR3 region has the DNA TGCAGTGTTGTAGATCTAGTCAGCGGGGGCAAGTCCTACGAGCAGTACTTC. As protein: CSVVDLVSGGKSYEQYF.

This clonotype was seen ten or more times. The genes are TRBV20-1 and TRBJ1-2, with D possibly being TRBD1 (6 bases). This CDR3 is built from 14 residues. Germline lookup yields CDR1 DFQATT and CDR2 SNEGSKA (reference sequence). V lost 3 bases and J 8 bases, leaving 19 bases between the germline ends. DNA for the CDR3: TGCAGTGCTAGGGAGGGGGGTAACAGTCTCGGCTACACCTTC. Translated, it gives CSAREGGNSLGYTF.

The rearrangement links TRBV28 to TRBJ2-7, with D perhaps TRBD2 (6 bases). The CDR3 is 13 amino acids. Germline V gene sequence: CDR1 MDHEN, CDR2 SYDVKM. V was pared by 4 bases and J by 4 bases, with 11 bases between. The CDR3 spells CASSSAGFYEQYF. DNA for the CDR3: TGTGCCAGCAGTTCGGCGGGATTTTACGAGCAGTACTTC.

This clonotype was picked up many times. The rearrangement joins TRBV15 to TRBJ1-1; 9 nucleotides align to TRBD1. The CDR3 is made up of 14 amino acids. V was clipped by 1 base and J by 4 bases; unmatched bases: 1. Germline lookup yields CDR1 LNHNV and CDR2 YYDKDF (reference sequence). CDR3 sequence (DNA): TGTGCCACCAGCAGAGGACAGGGGGGCACTGAAGCTTTCTTT. Protein sequence: CATSRGQGGTEAFF. Full variable domain (outside the CDR3, taken from reference TRBV15 and TRBJ1-1): DAMVIQNPRYQVTQFGKPVTLSCSQTLNHNVMYWYQQKSSQAPKLLFHYYDKDFNNEADTPDNFQSRRPNTSFCFLDIRSPGLGDTAMYLCATSRGQGGTEAFFGQGTRLTVV.

This clonotype has a handful of counts. The V and J genes are TRBV15 and TRBJ2-5; D is unresolved. V was pared by 6 bases and J by 3 bases, with 14 bases between. CDR3 length: 14 residues. The germline CDR1 and CDR2 sequences are LNHNV and YYDKDF (reference sequence). CDR3 DNA sequence: TGTGCCACCAGTGAGATAAGGGTAGAAGAGACCCAGTACTTC. This sequence encodes CATSEIRVEETQYF.

This clonotype turned up a few times. V usage is TRBV4-3 and J usage is TRBJ2-6; 9 positions match TRBD1. Per germline, CDR1 LGHNA and CDR2 YSLEER. V was clipped by 7 bases and J by 0 bases; unmatched bases: 1. The CDR3 totals 15 residues. The CDR3 region is CASTQGASGANVLTF. CDR3 bases: TGCGCCAGCACACAGGGGGCCTCTGGGGCCAACGTCCTGACTTTC.

This clonotype was counted only a few times. The rearrangement links TRBV7-2 to TRBJ2-4; 10 bases align to TRBD1. Trimming took 5 bases from V and 3 from J; bases not matched to a gene: 7. The CDR3 loop spans 16 amino acids. CDR1 SGHTA and CDR2 FQGNSA come from the germline V gene. The CDR3: CASSHRTGGLKNIQYF. The CDR3 nucleotides are TGTGCCAGCAGCCACAGGACAGGGGGACTCAAAAACATTCAGTACTTC.

The sample holds many counts of this clonotype. The rearrangement links TRBV12-3 or TRBV12-4 to TRBJ2-1; D is ambiguous. The CDR3 sequence is 11 residues long. V lost 2 bases and J lost 12, with 8 bases in between. In nucleotides, the CDR3 is TGTGCCAGCAGTTTATCGTGGGTGCAGTTCTTC. Its translation: CASSLSWVQFF.

This clonotype has more than one count but fewer than ten. This rearrangement joins TRBV20-1 to TRBJ2-1, with D possibly matching TRBD1 (6 bases). V shed 5 bases and J shed 4 bases, with 18 bases lying between them. CDR3 length: 15 amino acids. Per the germline V gene, CDR1 is DFQATT and CDR2 is SNEGSKA (reference sequence). The CDR3, as DNA: TGCAGTGCTGCCCCCGGGACAAACGTTTACAATGAGCAGTTCTTC. This codes for CSAAPGTNVYNEQFF.